This TCR beta chain was sequenced in a study of cytomegalovirus exposure and HLA in healthy donors. Study-level points and caveats: A later analysis linked a missense variant in DCLRE1C to the trimming of TCR beta V and J genes. What a later analysis showed was that several of the most significant clusters appeared linked to common viral pathogens. An assumption of roughly uniform sequencing depth across donors underlay the presence/absence analyses.

Remarks on this clone: Its antigen remains unidentified.

PCR was performed using 60 Vbeta and 13 Jbeta primers. Clones were read by immunoSEQ multiplex PCR, and TCRdb kept only the in-frame ones, dropping some. Of about 150,000 clones in the sample, approximately 61% were seen once. The length of the CDR3 is 14 residues. Looked up from germline, CDR1 is SGDLS and CDR2 is YYNGEE. With 0 bases removed from V and 9 bases from J, the gap between germline ends came to 16 bases. This clonotype was sampled from a human donor in good health. The chain joins TRBV9 to TRBJ2-7; D perhaps matches TRBD1 (6 bases). Sequencing was done on a sample of PBMCs. CDR3 coding DNA: TGTGCCAGCAGCGTAGCGGAGAGTGGGGGCGCGCAGTACTTC. It yields the protein CASSVAESGGAQYF.